Listed below are T cell receptor beta chains from one sample, sequenced in a study of T-cell reconstitution after alpha-beta-depleted transplantation in children. TCRdb reanalysed the PCR reads using MiXCR and keeps one entry per CDR3 protein. The sample has approximately 82,000 distinct CDR3 sequences, around 18% seen once. Sequences were derived from PBMCs, mostly from graft donor cells, sampled 360 days after TCRalphabeta/CD19-depleted stem cell transplant. The receptor set was obtained from a male patient between 2 and 9 years old who had a stem cell transplant for acute lymphoblastic leukemia, so the T cells may come from the graft donor. Both conserved end residues are part of each CDR3. The D gene is left open where the match is weak. Clone size, where shown, is once, few, many, or a class for clones that have expanded.

j_gene | d_gene | len | v_gene | abundance | CDR3nt | CDR3aa
TRBJ2-7 | . | 13 | TRBV5-1 | . | TGCGCCAGCAGCCCACAGGGTTCCTACGAGCAGTACTTC | CASSPQGSYEQYF
TRBJ2-5 | . | 12 | TRBV2 | . | TGTGCCAGTGAGCGGGTCCAAGAGACCCAGTACTTC | CASERVQETQYF
TRBJ2-7 | . | 15 | TRBV20-1 | . | TGCAGTGCCCTTACGTTAGGGGGGTTCTCCTACGAGCAGTACTTC | CSALTLGGFSYEQYF
TRBJ2-5 | TRBD2 | 15 | TRBV11-2 | few | TGTGCCAGCAGCATCTACGGGACTAGCGGGGAGACCCAGTACTTC | CASSIYGTSGETQYF
TRBJ2-7 | . | 13 | TRBV20-1 | . | TGCAGTGTACCGACTAGGAAAGGGAACGAGCAGTACTTC | CSVPTRKGNEQYF
TRBJ2-3 | TRBD1 | 15 | TRBV5-1 | few | TGCGCCAGCAGCCTCGGGACAGGGTTAGCGGATACGCAGTATTTT | CASSLGTGLADTQYF
TRBJ2-2 | . | 11 | TRBV12-3/TRBV12-4 | few | TGTGCCAGCAGTTTTTCCGGGGAGCTGTTTTTT | CASSFSGELFF
TRBJ1-2 | . | 14 | TRBV18 | . | TGTGCCAGCTCACCATTCAGGGGAGACTATGGCTACACCTTC | CASSPFRGDYGYTF
TRBJ1-2 | . | 14 | TRBV7-9 | . | TGTGCCAGCAGCCCGGGACGGGATTTCTATGGCTACACCTTC | CASSPGRDFYGYTF
TRBJ1-5 | . | 15 | TRBV30 | few | TGTGCCTGGAGTGTAGGGGGACTTAAGGATAGTCCCCAGCATTTT | CAWSVGGLKDSPQHF
TRBJ2-4 | TRBD1 | 13 | TRBV20-1 | many | TGCAGTGCTAAGTCGGACAGGGGAGTGGGGCCGTACTTC | CSAKSDRGVGPYF
TRBJ2-3 | . | 12 | TRBV12-3/TRBV12-4 | . | TGTGCCAGCAGTTTTCCAGAGTATACGCAGTATTTT | CASSFPEYTQYF
TRBJ2-2 | . | 14 | TRBV10-3 | few | TGTGCCATCAGTGAGCTGGCGAACACCGGGGAGCTGTTTTTT | CAISELANTGELFF
TRBJ2-5 | . | 13 | TRBV24-1 | few | TGTGCCACCAGTGATTTTCGGGCGGAGACCCAGTACTTC | CATSDFRAETQYF
TRBJ2-7 | TRBD1 | 15 | TRBV5-1 | . | TGCGCCAGCAGCTTGGGGGCAGGGGGAAGGCACGAGCAGTACTTC | CASSLGAGGRHEQYF
TRBJ1-1 | . | 13 | TRBV25-1 | few | TGTGCCAGCAGTGAATTAACGACAGGAGGAGCTTTCTTT | CASSELTTGGAFF
TRBJ2-1 | . | 14 | TRBV10-3 | . | TGTGCCATCAGCCTAGGCACCCTCTACAATGAGCAGTTCTTC | CAISLGTLYNEQFF
TRBJ2-2 | . | 16 | TRBV4-1 | . | TGCGCCAGCAGCTTTCGGAACGCCGGGGTTGGCGGGGAGCTGTTTTTT | CASSFRNAGVGGELFF
TRBJ2-7 | TRBD2 | 15 | TRBV12-3/TRBV12-4 | few | TGTGCCAGCAGTTTGGGTAGCGGGAGGCAAAACGAGCAGTACTTC | CASSLGSGRQNEQYF
TRBJ1-1 | . | 13 | TRBV29-1 | few | TGCAGCGTTGGTGACAGTTTTAACACGGAAGCTTTCTTT | CSVGDSFNTEAFF